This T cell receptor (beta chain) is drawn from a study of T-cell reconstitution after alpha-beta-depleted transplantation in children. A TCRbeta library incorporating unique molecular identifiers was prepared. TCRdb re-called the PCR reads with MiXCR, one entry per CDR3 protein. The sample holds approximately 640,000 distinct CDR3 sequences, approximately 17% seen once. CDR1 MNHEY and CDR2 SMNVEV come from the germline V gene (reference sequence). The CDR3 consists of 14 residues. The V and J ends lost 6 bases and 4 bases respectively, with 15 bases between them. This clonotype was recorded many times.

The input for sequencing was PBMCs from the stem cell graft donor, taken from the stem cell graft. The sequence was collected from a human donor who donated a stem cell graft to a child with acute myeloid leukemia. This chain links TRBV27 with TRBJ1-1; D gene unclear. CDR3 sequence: CASSWAGSGTEAFF. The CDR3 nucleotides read TGTGCCAGCAGCTGGGCGGGGAGTGGCACTGAAGCTTTCTTT.